The entry below describes one T cell receptor beta chain. This clone was counted a single time. Its target antigen remains unknown. No base quality information exists; no much larger clone differs at one position. This sample was taken from a study of T cell changes during pregnancy in multiple sclerosis (dated by TCRdb to 2018 to 2020). General notes on the study: The study looked at changes in the T cell repertoire across pregnancy in women with multiple sclerosis.

Including the terminal cysteine and phenylalanine, the CDR3 comprises 15 residues. The kept DNA is CDR3 alone, 45 bases in frame from the first base. According to the germline V gene, CDR1 reads SGHVS and CDR2 reads FQNEAQ. V trim: 4 bases; J trim: 1 base; unmatched bases: 0. Library preparation used the immunoSEQ multiplex PCR assay. The immuneACCESS repertoire file appears here via TCRdb, limited to in-frame rearrangements. These files lack a portion of the clones; in checked studies, under half of the deficit traces to unresolved V genes, and the cause of the others is not known. The sample data list about 29,000 clones, and about 93% of these were observed just once. Of the sample, around 6.2% is held by the ten largest clones.

The clonotype was recovered from a female donor with multiple sclerosis, enrolled in a pregnancy study. Recombination connected TRBV7-8 to TRBJ2-3; 12 bases in the middle match TRBD2. Sequencing was performed on CD8+ T cells from peripheral blood mononuclear cells, taken before pregnancy. The CDR3 in this case is CASSWTSGGTDTQYF. The nucleotide sequence is given as TGTGCCAGCAGCTGGACTAGCGGGGGCACAGATACGCAGTATTTT.